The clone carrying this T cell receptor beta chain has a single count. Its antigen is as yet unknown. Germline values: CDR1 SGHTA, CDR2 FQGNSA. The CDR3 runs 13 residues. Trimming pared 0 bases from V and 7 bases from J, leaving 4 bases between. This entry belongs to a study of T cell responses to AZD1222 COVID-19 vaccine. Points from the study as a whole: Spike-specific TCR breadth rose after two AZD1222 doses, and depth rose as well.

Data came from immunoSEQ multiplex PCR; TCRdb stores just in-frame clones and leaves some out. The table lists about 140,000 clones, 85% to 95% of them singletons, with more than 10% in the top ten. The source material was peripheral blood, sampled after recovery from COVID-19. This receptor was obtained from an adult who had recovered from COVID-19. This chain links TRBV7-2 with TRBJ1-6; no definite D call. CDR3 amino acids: CASSLALNSPLHF. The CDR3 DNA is TGTGCCAGCAGCTTAGCGTTAAATTCACCCCTCCACTTT.